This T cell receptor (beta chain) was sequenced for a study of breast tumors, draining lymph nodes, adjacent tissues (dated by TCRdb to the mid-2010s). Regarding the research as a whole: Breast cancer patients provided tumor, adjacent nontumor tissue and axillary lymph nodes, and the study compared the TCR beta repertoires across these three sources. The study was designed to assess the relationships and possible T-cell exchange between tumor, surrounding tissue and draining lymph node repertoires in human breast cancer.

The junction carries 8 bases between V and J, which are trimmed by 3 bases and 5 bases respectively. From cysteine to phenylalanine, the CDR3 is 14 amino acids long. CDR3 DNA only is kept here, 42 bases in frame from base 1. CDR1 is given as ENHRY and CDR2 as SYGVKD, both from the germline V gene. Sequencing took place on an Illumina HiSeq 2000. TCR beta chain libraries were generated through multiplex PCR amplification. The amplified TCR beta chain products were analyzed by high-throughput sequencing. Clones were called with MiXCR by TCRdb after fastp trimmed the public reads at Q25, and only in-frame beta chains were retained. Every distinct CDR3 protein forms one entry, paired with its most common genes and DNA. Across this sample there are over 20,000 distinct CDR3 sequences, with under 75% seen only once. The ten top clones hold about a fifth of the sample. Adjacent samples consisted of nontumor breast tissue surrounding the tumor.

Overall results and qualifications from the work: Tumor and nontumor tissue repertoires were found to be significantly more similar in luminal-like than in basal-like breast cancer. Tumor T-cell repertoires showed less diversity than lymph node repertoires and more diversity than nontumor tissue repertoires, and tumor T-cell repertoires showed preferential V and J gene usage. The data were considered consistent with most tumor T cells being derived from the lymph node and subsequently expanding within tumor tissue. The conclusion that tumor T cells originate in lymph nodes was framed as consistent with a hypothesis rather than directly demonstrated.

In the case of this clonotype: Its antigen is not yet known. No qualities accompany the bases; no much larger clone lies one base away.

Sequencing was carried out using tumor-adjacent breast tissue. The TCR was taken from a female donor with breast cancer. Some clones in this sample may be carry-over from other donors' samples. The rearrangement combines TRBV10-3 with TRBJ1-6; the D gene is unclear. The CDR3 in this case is CAISDSEHNSPLHF. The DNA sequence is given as TGTGCCATCAGTGACTCAGAACATAATTCACCCCTCCACTTT.